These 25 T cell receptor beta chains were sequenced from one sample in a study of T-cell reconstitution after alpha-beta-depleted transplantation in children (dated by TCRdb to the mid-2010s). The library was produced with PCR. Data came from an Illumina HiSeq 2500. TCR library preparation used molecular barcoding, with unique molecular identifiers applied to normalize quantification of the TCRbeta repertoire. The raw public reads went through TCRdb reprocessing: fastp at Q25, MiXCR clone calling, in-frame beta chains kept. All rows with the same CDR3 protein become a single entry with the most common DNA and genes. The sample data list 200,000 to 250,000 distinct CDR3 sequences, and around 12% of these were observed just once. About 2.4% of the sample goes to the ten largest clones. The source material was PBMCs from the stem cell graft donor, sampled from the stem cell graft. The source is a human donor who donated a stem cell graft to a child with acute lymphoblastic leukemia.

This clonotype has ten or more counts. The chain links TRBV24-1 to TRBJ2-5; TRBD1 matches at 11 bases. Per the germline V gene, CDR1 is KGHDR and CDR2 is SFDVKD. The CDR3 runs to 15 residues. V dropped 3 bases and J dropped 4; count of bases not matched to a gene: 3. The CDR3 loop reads CATSDRTGGSETQYF. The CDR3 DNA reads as TGTGCCACCAGTGATCGGACAGGGGGCTCAGAGACCCAGTACTTC.

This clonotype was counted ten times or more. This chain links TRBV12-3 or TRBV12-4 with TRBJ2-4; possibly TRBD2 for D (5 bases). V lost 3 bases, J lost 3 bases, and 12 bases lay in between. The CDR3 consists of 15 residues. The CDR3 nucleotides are TGTGCCAGCAGTTTTACTGCCAGCGGCAAAAACATTCAGTACTTC. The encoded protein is CASSFTASGKNIQYF.

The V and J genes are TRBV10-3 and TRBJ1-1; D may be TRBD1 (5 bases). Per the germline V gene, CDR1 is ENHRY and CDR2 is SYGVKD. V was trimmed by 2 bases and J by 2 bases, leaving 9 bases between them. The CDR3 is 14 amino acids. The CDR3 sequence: CAISEGAANTEAFF. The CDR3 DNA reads TGTGCCATCAGTGAGGGGGCAGCTAACACTGAAGCTTTCTTT.

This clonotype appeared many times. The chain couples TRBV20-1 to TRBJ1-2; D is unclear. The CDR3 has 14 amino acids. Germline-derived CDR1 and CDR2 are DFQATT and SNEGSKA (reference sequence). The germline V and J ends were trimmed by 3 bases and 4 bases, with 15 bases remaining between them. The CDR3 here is CSASHTAIFYGYTF. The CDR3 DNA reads TGCAGTGCTAGTCACACAGCCATCTTCTATGGCTACACCTTC.

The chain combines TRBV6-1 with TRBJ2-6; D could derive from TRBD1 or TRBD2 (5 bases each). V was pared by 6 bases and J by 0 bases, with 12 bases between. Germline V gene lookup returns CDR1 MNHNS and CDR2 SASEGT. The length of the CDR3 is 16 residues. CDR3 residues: CASRGDGSSGANVLTF. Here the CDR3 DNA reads TGTGCCAGCAGGGGGGACGGTAGCTCTGGGGCCAACGTCCTGACTTTC.

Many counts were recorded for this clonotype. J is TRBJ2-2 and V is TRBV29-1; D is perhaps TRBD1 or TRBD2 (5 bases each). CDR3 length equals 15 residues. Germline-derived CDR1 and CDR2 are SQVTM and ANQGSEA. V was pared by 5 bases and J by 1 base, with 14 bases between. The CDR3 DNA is TGCAGCGTTTATCAATTTGGGGGGAACACCGGGGAGCTGTTTTTT. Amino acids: CSVYQFGGNTGELFF.

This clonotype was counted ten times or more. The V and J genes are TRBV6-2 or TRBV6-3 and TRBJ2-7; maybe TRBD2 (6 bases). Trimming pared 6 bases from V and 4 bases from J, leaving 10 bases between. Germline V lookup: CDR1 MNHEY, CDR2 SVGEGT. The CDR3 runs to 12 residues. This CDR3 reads CASRRGPYEQYF. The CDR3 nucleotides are TGTGCCAGCAGGCGGGGTCCATACGAGCAGTACTTC.

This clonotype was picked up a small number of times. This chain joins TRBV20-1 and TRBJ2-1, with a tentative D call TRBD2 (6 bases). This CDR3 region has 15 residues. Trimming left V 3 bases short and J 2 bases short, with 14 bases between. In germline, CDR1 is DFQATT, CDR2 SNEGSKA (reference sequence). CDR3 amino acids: CSASAGTPTYNEQFF. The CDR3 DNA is TGCAGTGCTAGTGCCGGGACTCCCACCTACAATGAGCAGTTCTTC.

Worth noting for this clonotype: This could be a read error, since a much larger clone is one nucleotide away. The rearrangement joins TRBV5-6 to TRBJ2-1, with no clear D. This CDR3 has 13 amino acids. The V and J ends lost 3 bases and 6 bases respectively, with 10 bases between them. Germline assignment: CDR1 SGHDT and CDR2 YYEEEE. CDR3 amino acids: CASSSRAPNEQFF. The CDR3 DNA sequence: TGTGCCAGCAGCTCGCGAGCCCCCAATGAGCAGTTCTTC.

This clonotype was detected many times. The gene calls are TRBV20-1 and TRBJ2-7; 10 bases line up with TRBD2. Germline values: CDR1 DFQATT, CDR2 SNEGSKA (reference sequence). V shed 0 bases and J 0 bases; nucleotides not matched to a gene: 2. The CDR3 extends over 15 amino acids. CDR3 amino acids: CSARELAGISYEQYF. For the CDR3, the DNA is TGCAGTGCTAGAGAACTAGCGGGAATCTCCTACGAGCAGTACTTC.

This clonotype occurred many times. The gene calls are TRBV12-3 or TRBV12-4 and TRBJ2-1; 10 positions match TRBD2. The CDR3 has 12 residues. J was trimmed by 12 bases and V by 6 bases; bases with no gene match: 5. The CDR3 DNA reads TGTGCCAGCAGCCAAAGCGGGAGGGCGCAGTTCTTC. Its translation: CASSQSGRAQFF.

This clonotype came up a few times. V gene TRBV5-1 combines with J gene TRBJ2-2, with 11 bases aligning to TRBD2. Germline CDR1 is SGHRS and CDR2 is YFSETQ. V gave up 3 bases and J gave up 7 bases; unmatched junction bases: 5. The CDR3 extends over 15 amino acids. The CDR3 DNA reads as TGCGCCAGCAGCTCCCCCGGGACTAGCGGCGGGGAGCTGTTTTTT. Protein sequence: CASSSPGTSGGELFF.

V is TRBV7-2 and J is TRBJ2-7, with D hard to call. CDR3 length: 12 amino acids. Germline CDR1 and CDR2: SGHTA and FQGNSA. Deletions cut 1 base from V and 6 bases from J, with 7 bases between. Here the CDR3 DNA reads TGTGCCAGCAGCTTAGTGGTCAGCGAGCAGTACTTC. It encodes CASSLVVSEQYF. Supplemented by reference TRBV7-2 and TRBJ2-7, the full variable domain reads GAGVSQSPSNKVTEKGKDVELRCDPISGHTALYWYRQSLGQGLEFLIYFQGNSAPDKSGLPSDRFSAERTGGSVSTLTIQRTQQEDSAVYLCASSLVVSEQYFGPGTRLTVT.

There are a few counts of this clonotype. CDR3 amino acids: CASSPRRRLAGDYEQYF. For the CDR3, the DNA is TGTGCCAGCAGTCCCAGACGACGACTAGCGGGAGACTACGAGCAGTACTTC. V gene TRBV6-2 or TRBV6-3 combines with J gene TRBJ2-7, with 12 positions matching TRBD2. V lost 5 bases, J lost 3 bases, and 11 bases stayed unmatched. The CDR3 length is 17 residues. Per the germline V gene, CDR1 is MNHEY and CDR2 is SVGEGT.

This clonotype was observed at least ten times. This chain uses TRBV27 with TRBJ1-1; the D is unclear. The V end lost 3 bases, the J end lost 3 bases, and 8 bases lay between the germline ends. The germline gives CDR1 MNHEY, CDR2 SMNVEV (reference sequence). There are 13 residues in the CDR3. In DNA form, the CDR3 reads TGTGCCAGCAGTTTGTGGATCGACACTGAAGCTTTCTTT. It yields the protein CASSLWIDTEAFF.

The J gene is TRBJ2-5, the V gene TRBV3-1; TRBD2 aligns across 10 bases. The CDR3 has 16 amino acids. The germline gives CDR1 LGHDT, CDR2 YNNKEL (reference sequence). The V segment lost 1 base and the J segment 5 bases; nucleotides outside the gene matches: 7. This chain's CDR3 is CASSQVGSGRFETQYF. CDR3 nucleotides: TGTGCCAGCAGCCAAGTCGGTAGCGGGAGGTTCGAGACCCAGTACTTC.

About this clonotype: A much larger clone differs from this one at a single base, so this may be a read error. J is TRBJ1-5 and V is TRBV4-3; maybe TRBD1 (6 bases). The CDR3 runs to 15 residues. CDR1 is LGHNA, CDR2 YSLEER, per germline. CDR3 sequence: CASSQGTGLRQPHHF. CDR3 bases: TGCGCCAGCAGCCAAGGAACAGGGCTTCGGCAGCCCCACCATTTT.

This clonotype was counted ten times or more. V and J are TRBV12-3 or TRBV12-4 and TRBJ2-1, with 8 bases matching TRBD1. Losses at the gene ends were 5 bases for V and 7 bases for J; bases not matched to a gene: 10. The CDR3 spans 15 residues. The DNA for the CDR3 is TGTGCCAGCAGTCTGGGACAGGCGATAGGTAATGAGCAGTTCTTC. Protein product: CASSLGQAIGNEQFF.

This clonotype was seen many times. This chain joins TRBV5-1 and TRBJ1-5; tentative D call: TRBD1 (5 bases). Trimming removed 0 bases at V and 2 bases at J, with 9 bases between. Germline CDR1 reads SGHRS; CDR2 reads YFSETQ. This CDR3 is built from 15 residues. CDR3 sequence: CASSLAGAGNQPQHF. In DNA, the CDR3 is TGCGCCAGCAGCTTGGCCGGGGCGGGCAATCAGCCCCAGCATTTT.

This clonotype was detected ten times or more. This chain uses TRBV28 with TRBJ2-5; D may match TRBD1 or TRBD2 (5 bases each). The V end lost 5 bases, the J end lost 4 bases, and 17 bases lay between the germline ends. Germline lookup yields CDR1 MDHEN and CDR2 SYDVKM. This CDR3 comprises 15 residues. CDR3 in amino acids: CASSVGTQLGETQYF. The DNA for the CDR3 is TGTGCCAGCAGTGTAGGGACGCAGCTAGGAGAGACCCAGTACTTC.

This chain's CDR3 is CASSSTRDRVYEQYF. Written as DNA, the CDR3 is TGTGCCAGCAGCTCGACCAGGGACAGGGTATACGAGCAGTACTTC. The V call is TRBV7-9, the J call TRBJ2-7, with 9 bases that match TRBD1. CDR3 length: 15 amino acids. V dropped 4 bases and J dropped 4; count of bases not matched to a gene: 8. Germline-derived CDR1 and CDR2 are SEHNR and FQNEAQ (reference sequence).

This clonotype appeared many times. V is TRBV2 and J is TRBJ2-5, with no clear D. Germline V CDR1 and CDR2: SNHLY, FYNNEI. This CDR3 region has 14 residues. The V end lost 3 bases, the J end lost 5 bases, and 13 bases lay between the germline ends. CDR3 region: CASSEPRGGETQYF. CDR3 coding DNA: TGTGCCAGCAGTGAGCCCCGCGGTGGGGAGACCCAGTACTTC.

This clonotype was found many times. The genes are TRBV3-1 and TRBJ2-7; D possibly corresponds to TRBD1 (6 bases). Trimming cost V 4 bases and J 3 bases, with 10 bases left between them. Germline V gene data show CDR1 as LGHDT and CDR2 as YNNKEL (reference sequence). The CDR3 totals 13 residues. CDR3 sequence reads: CASSLAGDYEQYF. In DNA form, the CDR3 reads TGTGCCAGCAGCCTAGCAGGGGACTACGAGCAGTACTTC.

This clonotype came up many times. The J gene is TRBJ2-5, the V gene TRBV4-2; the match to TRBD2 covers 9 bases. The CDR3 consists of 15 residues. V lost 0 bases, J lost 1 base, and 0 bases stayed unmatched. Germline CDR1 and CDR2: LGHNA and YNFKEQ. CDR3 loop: CASSQERGGQETQYF. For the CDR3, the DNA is TGTGCCAGCAGCCAAGAGCGGGGGGGCCAAGAGACCCAGTACTTC.

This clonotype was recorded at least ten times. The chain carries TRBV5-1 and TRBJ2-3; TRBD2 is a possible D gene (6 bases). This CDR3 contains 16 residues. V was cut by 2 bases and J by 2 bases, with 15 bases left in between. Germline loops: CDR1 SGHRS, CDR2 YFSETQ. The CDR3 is CASSFSGTRYTDTQYF. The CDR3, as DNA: TGCGCCAGCAGCTTCTCCGGGACTCGATACACAGATACGCAGTATTTT.